The clone carrying this TCR beta chain was recorded many times. The antigen remains undetermined. Described time point: patch test 2, 6 weeks after DPC sensitization. Described treatment: therapeutic diphenylcyclopropenone sensitization with weekly scalp DPC. Only after blood had been drawn was each patch test applied. This sample was taken from a study of human T cells and chemical hapten exposure. Study in general: Mainly, slight library volume differences in the pool made TCR yields vary. Study-wide results and caveats: The immune response of these alopecia patients might not match healthy individuals'.

The library gave individual cDNA molecules unique molecular identifiers. TCRdb analysed the RACE reads with MiXCR anew, one entry per CDR3 protein. The sample yields roughly 92,000 distinct CDR3 sequences, more than 9.5% seen once. The V and J ends lost 6 bases and 6 bases, in that order; junction bases with no gene match: 4. Germline V gives CDR1 SNHLY, CDR2 FYNNEI. The CDR3 has 14 amino acids. Material: whole blood, obtained in connection with sensitization to the hapten diphenylcyclopropenone (DPC). The chain couples TRBV2 to TRBJ2-3; TRBD2 matches 12 bases. The receptor's source is a woman aged 35 to 49 with alopecia areata. Some clones in this sample may be carry-over from other donors' samples. The CDR3 nucleotides read TGTGCCAGCAGGACTAGCGGGAGTGGTGATACGCAGTATTTT. Translated, it gives CASRTSGSGDTQYF.